This record looks at one TCR beta chain sequence and its context. Its cognate antigen is unknown. The CDR3 does not end in the conserved phenylalanine or tryptophan, so this is likely a read error. This sample was included in a study of CD8+CD57+ T cells in acquired aplastic anemia. Study in general: Sorted CD4+ and CD8+ cells yielded DNA averaging roughly 3.3 ug.

The TCR beta profiling, which covered VDJ combination and CDR3 sequence, was carried out using genomic DNA as the template. TCRdb itself ran the reads through MiXCR, one entry per CDR3 protein. Of approximately 270,000 distinct CDR3 sequences listed, about 56% are singletons. Germline CDR1 LGHDT, CDR2 YNNKEL (reference sequence). The V gene lost 2 bases and the J gene lost 7 bases, with 14 bases spanning the gap. The CDR3 runs 15 residues. Study results and limitations: Both patients and controls carried the same twenty-nine CD8+ CDR3 sequences.

The clonotype was recovered from a human donor with severe aplastic anemia or a healthy control (not recorded which). The chain recombines TRBV3-1 with TRBJ1-4; a weak D match, TRBD1 (6 bases). Sequenced sample: sorted CD4+, CD8+, or CD8+CD57+ T cells (not recorded which) from PBMCs. DNA for the CDR3: TGTGCCAGCAGCCAACACAGGGTTTTGGGTGAAAAACTGTTTTAT. Protein product: CASSQHRVLGEKLFY.